This T cell receptor beta chain appears in the sequencing data of a study of cytotoxic CD8 clonotypes in ibrutinib-treated CLL. Overall study: Partial responses totalled roughly 24 and complete responses 2; after median 68 months, about 15 remained remitted and approximately 12 progressed.

This CDR3 is built from 15 residues. Deletions cut 5 bases from V and 1 base from J, with 13 bases between. Germline CDR1 SGHRS, CDR2 YFSETQ. General study findings and limits: Baseline levels were approached again at progression, after clonality had risen at ibrutinib response. There were few public clonotypes, and on treatment they contracted or stayed stable. Sampling schedules were unmatched across sustained-remission and progressing patients.

Profiled with immunoSEQ multiplex PCR; TCRdb holds only in-frame clones, not every one. The sample lists about 160,000 clones; about 80% were seen once. A note on this clone: Its antigen remains unidentified.

Material: PBMCs, obtained after 12 months of ibrutinib treatment. This rearrangement joins TRBV5-1 to TRBJ2-4; TRBD1 or TRBD2 may be the D gene (6 bases each). This receptor was taken from a human donor with chronic lymphocytic leukemia. The CDR3 here is CASSEGGSAKNIQYF. The CDR3 region has the DNA TGCGCCAGCAGTGAGGGGGGTTCTGCCAAAAACATTCAGTACTTC.